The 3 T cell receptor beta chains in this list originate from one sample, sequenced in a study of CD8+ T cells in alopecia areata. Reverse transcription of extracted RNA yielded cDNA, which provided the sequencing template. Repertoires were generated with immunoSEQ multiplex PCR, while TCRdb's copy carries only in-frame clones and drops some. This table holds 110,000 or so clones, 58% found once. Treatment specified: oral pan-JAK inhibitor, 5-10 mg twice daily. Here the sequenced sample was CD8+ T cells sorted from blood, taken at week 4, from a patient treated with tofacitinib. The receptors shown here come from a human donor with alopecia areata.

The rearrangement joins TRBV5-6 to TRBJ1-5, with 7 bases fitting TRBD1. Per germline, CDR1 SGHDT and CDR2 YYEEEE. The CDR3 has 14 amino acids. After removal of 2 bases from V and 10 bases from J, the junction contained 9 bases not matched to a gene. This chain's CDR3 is CASSLGGAFSPQHF. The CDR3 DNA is TGTGCCAGCAGCTTAGGGGGCGCTTTTTCTCCCCAGCATTTT. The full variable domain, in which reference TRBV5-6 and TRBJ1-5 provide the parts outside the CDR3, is DAGVTQSPTHLIKTRGQQVTLRCSPKSGHDTVSWYQQALGQGPQFIFQYYEEEERQRGNFPDRFSGHQFPNYSSELNVNALLLGDSALYLCASSLGGAFSPQHFGDGTRLSIL.

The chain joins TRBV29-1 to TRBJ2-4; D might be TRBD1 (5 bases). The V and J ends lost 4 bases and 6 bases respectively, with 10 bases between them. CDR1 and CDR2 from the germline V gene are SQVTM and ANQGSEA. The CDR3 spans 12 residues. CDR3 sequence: CSVVLDRNIQYF. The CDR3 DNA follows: TGCAGCGTTGTCTTAGACAGAAACATTCAGTACTTC.

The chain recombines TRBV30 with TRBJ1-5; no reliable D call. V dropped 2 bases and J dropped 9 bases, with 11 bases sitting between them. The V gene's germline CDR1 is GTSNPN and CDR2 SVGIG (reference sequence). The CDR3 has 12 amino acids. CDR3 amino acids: CAWSTGRGPQHF. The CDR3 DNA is TGTGCCTGGAGTACGGGTCGGGGGCCCCAGCATTTT.